The rows below give T cell receptor beta chains drawn from one sample of a study of blood T cell repertoires in COVID-19. Some clones are missing from TCRdb's copy, which holds only in-frame ones; the method was immunoSEQ multiplex PCR. The sample includes 80,000 to 100,000 clones, about 88% of them seen just once. The sample comprised peripheral blood. These receptor sequences come from a woman over 75 with acute or convalescent COVID-19. Both conserved end residues are part of each CDR3. The D gene is left open where the match is weak. The listing skips clone size in some rows; elsewhere it reads once, few, many or a size class.

>.|.|TRBV2|TRBJ2-1
TGTGCCAGCAACCCTGAGGCTAGCGTATCGAATGAGCAGTTCTTC
CASNPEASVSNEQFF
>.|.|TRBV4-1|TRBJ2-7
TGCGCCAGCAGCCAACAAAACTCTCTCCTCTACGAGCAGTACTTC
CASSQQNSLLYEQYF
>.|TRBD1|TRBV5-8|TRBJ1-5
TGTGCCAGCAGCTTGGCCGCGACAGGGGGAAATCAGCCCCAGCATTTT
CASSLAATGGNQPQHF
>.|TRBD2|TRBV10-3|TRBJ2-3
TGTGCCACCCGGGGGGGACTAGCGAGCACAGATACGCAGTATTTT
CATRGGLASTDTQYF
>.|.|TRBV29-1|TRBJ1-4
TGCAGCGTTGAAGGGGGAGGAGGGGAAAAACTGTTTTTT
CSVEGGGGEKLFF
>.|TRBD1|TRBV6-5|TRBJ1-2
TGTGCCAGCAGTACGGGACAGGGGGGTGGCTACACCTTC
CASSTGQGGGYTF
>.|.|TRBV5-1|TRBJ2-1
TGCGCCAGCAGCCCCTGGTCGGGGAGCTCCTACAATGAGCAGTTCTTC
CASSPWSGSSYNEQFF
>.|TRBD1|TRBV6-6|TRBJ1-5
TGTGCCAGCAGGCTCCGGGACAGCCAGCCCCAGCATTTT
CASRLRDSQPQHF
>.|TRBD2|TRBV6-5|TRBJ2-7
TGTGCCAGCAGTTACTCGAGACTAGCGGGGCTGGGGGAGCAGTACTTC
CASSYSRLAGLGEQYF
>.|.|TRBV19|TRBJ1-2
TGTGCCAGTAGTATACAGGGCGACTATGGCTACACCTTC
CASSIQGDYGYTF
>.|TRBD1|TRBV19|TRBJ2-5
TGTGCCAGTAGTCCACGACCCTGGGACAGTGCGATCCCCCAAGAGACCCAGTACTTC
CASSPRPWDSAIPQETQYF
>few|TRBD2|TRBV7-3|TRBJ2-3
TGTGCCAGCAGCTTGAGTGGCGGGGGGGCCGCAGATACGCAGTATTTT
CASSLSGGGAADTQYF
>.|TRBD1|TRBV10-3|TRBJ1-1
TGTGCCATCGGCCAGACAGGGGGCCAGAACACTGAAGCTTTCTTT
CAIGQTGGQNTEAFF
>few|.|TRBV4-1|TRBJ2-3
TGCGCCAGCAGCCAAGACTATAGGGGGGGCCAACTCACAGATACGCAGTATTTT
CASSQDYRGGQLTDTQYF
>few|TRBD1|TRBV5-8|TRBJ1-5
TGTGCCAGCAGCGGACAGGGCAATCAGCCCCAGCATTTT
CASSGQGNQPQHF
>.|.|TRBV11-3|TRBJ2-7
TGTGCCAGCAGCTTTGACAGGTACAGCTACGAGCAGTACTTC
CASSFDRYSYEQYF
>.|TRBD1|TRBV10-3|TRBJ2-1
TGTGCCTCGAGGGACAGCTCCTACAATGAGCAGTTCTTC
CASRDSSYNEQFF
>once|TRBD2|TRBV20-1|TRBJ2-2
TGCAGTGCTAGTGGCTGGCAGGGACTAGGGAGGCCCGGGGAGCTGTTTTTT
CSASGWQGLGRPGELFF
>.|TRBD1|TRBV7-2|TRBJ1-2
TGTGCCAGCAGCTTAGGGGTTCCCCGGGACAGAGCTAACTATGGCTACACCTTC
CASSLGVPRDRANYGYTF
>.|.|TRBV7-9|TRBJ1-4
TGTGCCAGCAGCTTAGCGTACCCGAGGAAACTGTTTTTT
CASSLAYPRKLFF
>.|.|TRBV5-6|TRBJ1-1
TGTGCCAGCAGCAAGTTGACTTTGAACACTGAAGCTTTCTTT
CASSKLTLNTEAFF
>.|.|TRBV21-1|TRBJ1-2
TGTGCCATCCGATCGGGGAATGCTTATGGCTACACCTTC
CAIRSGNAYGYTF
>.|TRBD2|TRBV12-5|TRBJ2-3
TGTGCTAGTGGTTGGGGACTAGGCGGGGATACGCAGTATTTT
CASGWGLGGDTQYF
>.|.|TRBV12-3/TRBV12-4|TRBJ1-1
TGTGCCAGCAGTCCCGGGAGCCCGACTGAAGCTTTCTTT
CASSPGSPTEAFF
>.|.|TRBV5-1|TRBJ2-6
TGCGCCAGCAGCTCTGACAGGCCGGGGGCCAACGTCCTGACTTTC
CASSSDRPGANVLTF
>.|TRBD1|TRBV27|TRBJ1-6
TGTGCCAGCAAAGGCTATCGACAGGGCATTTCACCCCTCCACTTT
CASKGYRQGISPLHF
>.|.|TRBV7-9|TRBJ2-2
TGTGCCAGCAGCTTAACGGCGTCGGGGGGCGACACCGGGGAGCTGTTTTTT
CASSLTASGGDTGELFF
>.|TRBD2|TRBV19|TRBJ2-1
TGTGCCAGTAGCTCTAGCGGGGGGGCAGATGAGCAGTTCTTC
CASSSSGGADEQFF
>.|TRBD1|TRBV3-1/TRBV3-2|TRBJ1-5
TGTGCCAGCAGCCAAGATCACAGGGACAGGCCCCAGCATTTT
CASSQDHRDRPQHF
>.|.|TRBV18|TRBJ1-5
TGTGCCAGCTCACCTGTAGCAGTCTATGGCAATCAGCCCCAGCATTTT
CASSPVAVYGNQPQHF
>.|TRBD2|TRBV9|TRBJ2-7
TGTGCCAGCAGCGGCGGGACTAGCGGGGGGGCCGGCGAGCAGTACTTC
CASSGGTSGGAGEQYF
>once|TRBD2|TRBV7-9|TRBJ2-3
TGTGCCAGCAGCTTATCTAGCGGGGGGCGCACAGATACGCAGTATTTT
CASSLSSGGRTDTQYF
>once|TRBD1|TRBV9|TRBJ2-3
TGTGCCAGCAGCGCCACCCTAGGGACAGGAGTAGGAAATACGCAGTATTTT
CASSATLGTGVGNTQYF
>.|.|TRBV12-3/TRBV12-4|TRBJ2-3
TGTGCCAGCAGGGCCAGGGGACCGCAGTATTTT
CASRARGPQYF
>once|.|TRBV28|TRBJ1-3
TGTGCCAGCAAACAGAAAATACAGCCTCTCTCTGGAAACACCATATATTTT
CASKQKIQPLSGNTIYF
>.|TRBD2|TRBV13|TRBJ2-1
TGTGCCAGCAGCTTTTCCCCCGGTCGGGGGGCCTACAATGAGCAGTTCTTC
CASSFSPGRGAYNEQFF
>once|.|TRBV5-6|TRBJ1-4
TGTGCCAGCAGCTTGCAGAAGGAAAAACTGTTTTTT
CASSLQKEKLFF
>.|.|TRBV18|TRBJ1-2
TGTGCCAGCTCACCCCGGGACACCTCCTTTAACTATGGCTACACCTTC
CASSPRDTSFNYGYTF